The 14 T cell receptor beta chains below come from one sample, sequenced in a study of T cells after yellow fever vaccination. TCRdb reprocessed the 5' RACE reads with MiXCR, giving one entry per CDR3 protein. This repertoire shows 550,000 or so distinct CDR3 sequences, roughly 21% found once; its top ten account for 13% to 15%. Sequenced material: PBMCs, taken 15 days after the yellow fever booster vaccination. Receptor source: a man aged 30 to 39 who received the YFV17D yellow fever vaccine.

J is TRBJ2-5 and V is TRBV10-3, with 9 bases identical to TRBD1. Losses at the gene ends were 2 bases for V and 2 bases for J; bases not matched to a gene: 3. CDR3 length: 15 residues. Germline assignment: CDR1 ENHRY and CDR2 SYGVKD. The CDR3 region has the DNA TGTGCCATCAGTGAGCCGGGACAGGGTCAAGAGACCCAGTACTTC. Translated, it gives CAISEPGQGQETQYF.

The chain combines TRBV6-2 or TRBV6-3 with TRBJ2-7; 9 nucleotides line up with TRBD2. This CDR3 contains 15 residues. V shed 5 bases, J shed 5 bases, and the junction held 10 bases outside the gene matches. The germline V gene has CDR1 MNHEY and CDR2 SVGEGT. The CDR3 loop reads CASSTLSGGRNEQYF. The DNA for the CDR3 is TGTGCCAGCAGTACCTTGAGCGGGGGGCGGAACGAGCAGTACTTC.

J is TRBJ2-7 and V is TRBV10-3, with a tentative D call TRBD1 (5 bases). The CDR3 contains 13 residues. Germline values: CDR1 ENHRY, CDR2 SYGVKD. V was shortened by 9 bases and J by 4 bases, with 16 bases between the two germline ends. CDR3 loop: CAISTQGVYEQYF. CDR3 in DNA: TGTGCCATAAGTACCCAAGGGGTGTACGAGCAGTACTTC.

The CDR3 is CASRPTGTLLYEQYF. The DNA for the CDR3 is TGTGCCAGCAGACCCACCGGGACACTTCTCTACGAGCAGTACTTC. The V and J genes are TRBV27 and TRBJ2-7, with D maybe TRBD1 (6 bases). V lost 6 bases to trimming and J lost 3 bases, with 18 bases between them. Germline V lookup: CDR1 MNHEY, CDR2 SMNVEV (reference sequence). CDR3 length equals 15 residues.

The gene calls are TRBV27 and TRBJ2-7; 7 nucleotides align to TRBD1. The length of the CDR3 is 15 residues. Germline V lookup: CDR1 MNHEY, CDR2 SMNVEV (reference sequence). Trimming at V came to 3 bases and at J to 2 bases, leaving 7 bases not matched to a gene. The CDR3 DNA sequence: TGTGCCAGCAGTTTCCGACAGGGAATAACCTACGAGCAGTACTTC. Amino acids: CASSFRQGITYEQYF.

The genes are TRBV12-3 or TRBV12-4 and TRBJ2-1; maybe TRBD1 (6 bases). Trimming stripped 6 bases from V and 15 bases from J, with 21 bases between. The CDR3 spans 13 residues. The DNA for the CDR3 is TGTGCCAGCAGCAAAAGGGGGTCAGGGACGATGTTCTTC. Translation gives CASSKRGSGTMFF.

This sequence joins TRBV20-1 and TRBJ2-4; D not resolved. The CDR3 spans 15 residues. CDR1 and CDR2 from the germline V gene are DFQATT and SNEGSKA (reference sequence). V lost 3 bases and J lost 2, with 14 bases in between. The CDR3 nucleotides read TGCAGTGCTAGGGGCCCCCTGGGAACCAAAAACATTCAGTACTTC. As protein: CSARGPLGTKNIQYF.

For the CDR3, the DNA is TGTGCCAGCAGCTTGAAAGGTCGATGGGAGACCCAGTACTTC. Amino acids: CASSLKGRWETQYF. This chain uses TRBV7-2 with TRBJ2-5; D is uncertain. Deletions cut 3 bases from V and 5 bases from J, with 13 bases between. The CDR3 has 14 residues. From germline, CDR1 is SGHTA and CDR2 FQGNSA.

The chain has TRBV7-8 and TRBJ2-3, with 8 bases aligning to TRBD2. V was pared by 7 bases and J by 6 bases, with 6 bases of the junction left unmatched. The length of the CDR3 is 13 residues. The V gene's germline CDR1 is SGHVS and CDR2 FQNEAQ. CDR3 bases: TGTGCCAGCATCCCGGGAGGGGGGGATACGCAGTATTTT. This codes for CASIPGGGDTQYF.

This clonotype has only a few counts. The chain is built from TRBV6-1 and TRBJ2-7; no clear D gene. The V gene lost 5 bases and the J gene lost 4 bases, with 12 bases spanning the gap. The CDR3 is 13 amino acids. Germline CDR1 MNHNS, CDR2 SASEGT. The CDR3 DNA follows: TGTGCCAGCAGTAGACGACGGGCTTACGAGCAGTACTTC. Translation: CASSRRRAYEQYF.

This clonotype came up a few times. V is TRBV4-1 and J is TRBJ2-5; tentatively, D is TRBD2 (5 bases). The germline V and J ends were trimmed by 3 bases and 5 bases, with 13 bases remaining between them. The V gene's germline CDR1 is MGHRA and CDR2 YSYEKL. The CDR3 totals 14 residues. The chain's CDR3 is CASSQENSAETQYF. In DNA, the CDR3 is TGCGCCAGCAGCCAGGAGAATAGCGCGGAGACCCAGTACTTC.

This clonotype was seen more than once but under ten times. This chain uses TRBV20-1 with TRBJ2-5; D gene ambiguous. V gave up 4 bases and J gave up 0 bases, with 12 bases separating them. The CDR3 sequence is 14 residues long. Germline CDR1 reads DFQATT; CDR2 reads SNEGSKA (reference sequence). Here the CDR3 reads CSANAVDDQETQYF. DNA of the CDR3: TGCAGTGCTAACGCAGTAGACGACCAAGAGACCCAGTACTTC.

The rearrangement uses TRBV27 and TRBJ2-3; tentative D call: TRBD1 (5 bases). Germline-derived CDR1 and CDR2 are MNHEY and SMNVEV (reference sequence). This CDR3 has 15 residues. Trimming shortened V by 4 bases and J by 2 bases, and 13 bases separated the two germline ends. The CDR3 bases are TGTGCCAGCAGTTCTCGACAGATAATCACAGATACGCAGTATTTT. Amino acid sequence: CASSSRQIITDTQYF.

This clonotype was counted only a few times. The CDR3 nucleotides read TGTGCCAGCTCACCGCAGGGGAGAAACATTCAGTACTTC. This codes for CASSPQGRNIQYF. The V and J genes are TRBV18 and TRBJ2-4, with D possibly being TRBD1 (6 bases). This CDR3 is built from 13 residues. V was trimmed by 3 bases and J by 6 bases, leaving 9 bases between them. Germline V gene lookup returns CDR1 KGHSH and CDR2 LQKENI.